This T cell receptor (beta chain) was sequenced for a study of T cells in Graves' hyperthyroidism and ophthalmopathy. Newly diagnosed patients aged 18 to 65 had hyperthyroidism of under 2 months' duration. Diagnosis rested on symptoms, serum thyroxine and TRAb, thyroid ultrasound, and orbital computed tomography. This clonotype was seen repeatedly, ten times or more. In germline, CDR1 is LNHNV, CDR2 YYDKDF (reference sequence). The CDR3 covers 15 residues. With 0 bases removed from V and 0 bases from J, the gap between germline ends came to 9 bases. RNA transcripts gave rise to amplified TCR beta CDR3 regions. In the first-round RT-PCR of the TCR CDR3, the HTBI primer set was used. Each CDR3 protein is one row after TCRdb ran MiXCR on the multiplex PCR reads. In the table there are 200,000 or so distinct CDR3 sequences, around a sixth of which are singletons.

The sample comprised blood. This clonotype originated in a woman aged 50 to 60 with Graves' hyperthyroidism. The chain employs TRBV15 and TRBJ2-7; D call uncertain. As DNA, the CDR3 is TGTGCCACCAGCAGAGATGTCGTGAGCTCCTACGAGCAGTACTTC. Protein sequence: CATSRDVVSSYEQYF.